The clone carrying this T cell receptor beta chain was counted only a few times. The target antigen is unknown. This sample was taken from a study of early T cells in non-severe SARS-CoV-2 infection. Study overall: Chains were not paired, and sequencing was done on bulk RNA from unsorted whole blood.

TCRdb reanalysed the 5' RACE reads using MiXCR and keeps one entry per CDR3 protein. The sample has about 76,000 distinct CDR3 sequences, about 10% seen once; the top ten hold about 4.8%. Findings and limits, study-wide: VDJdb-based matching was biased toward anti-spike CD8 responses and missed private and CD4 specificities.

This CDR3 region has 13 residues. The germline V gene has CDR1 MNHEY and CDR2 SMNVEV (reference sequence). The V end was cut by 4 bases, the J end by 2 bases, with 7 bases between. The receptor's source is an adult who was a healthcare worker with PCR-confirmed SARS-CoV-2 infection or an uninfected control (not recorded which). Specimen: whole blood. The J gene is TRBJ2-3, the V gene TRBV27; D is unresolved. The chain's CDR3 is CASSSLNTDTQYF. In nucleotides, the CDR3 is TGTGCCAGCAGTTCGCTGAACACAGATACGCAGTATTTT.